This T cell receptor (beta chain) was sequenced during a study of T cells in Graves' hyperthyroidism and ophthalmopathy. Across the whole study: At initial diagnosis, before any treatment had begun, peripheral blood was obtained.

This clonotype has a handful of counts. The antigen remains undetermined. Points from the study as a whole: Researchers found most expanded thyroid clonotypes above 0.001 in blood as well.

Using RNA transcripts as the source, TCR beta CDR3 regions were amplified. The HTBI primer set drove a first-round RT-PCR of the TCR CDR3. From the multiplex PCR reads, TCRdb called clonotypes with MiXCR, one entry per CDR3 protein. Seen here are some 550,000 distinct CDR3 sequences, approximately 16% observed once, and the top ten hold roughly 3.3%. The CDR3 length is 15 residues. The J segment lost 1 base and the V segment lost 0 bases, leaving 3 bases of the junction unmatched. CDR1 is SGHRS, CDR2 YFSETQ, per germline. The receptor's source is a woman between 35 and 50 years old with Graves' ophthalmopathy. The chain links TRBV5-1 to TRBJ2-7, with TRBD1 identical over 8 bases. The sequencing sample was made of blood. CDR3 nucleotide sequence: TGCGCCAGCAGCTTGGGACAGGGGTTGTCCTACGAGCAGTACTTC. Its protein is CASSLGQGLSYEQYF.